The 21 T cell receptor beta chains presented below share a single source sample, sequenced in a study of blood T cell repertoires in COVID-19. Data came from immunoSEQ multiplex PCR; TCRdb stores just in-frame clones and leaves some out. The sample records 200,000 to 250,000 clones, 85% to 90% being singletons. Material: peripheral blood. The receptors come from a man in his fifties or sixties with acute or convalescent COVID-19.

J is TRBJ1-1 and V is TRBV29-1; 8 nucleotides align to TRBD1. In germline, CDR1 is SQVTM, CDR2 ANQGSEA. The CDR3 runs 15 residues. The V segment lost 4 bases and the J segment 5 bases; nucleotides outside the gene matches: 12. In DNA form, the CDR3 reads TGCAGCGTTGTTCTCCCGACAGGGGCCTGGACTGAAGCTTTCTTT. Encoded protein: CSVVLPTGAWTEAFF.

V usage is TRBV18 and J usage is TRBJ1-5; 7 bases are a match to TRBD1. V lost 0 bases and J lost 6; bases outside the gene matches: 5. The germline V gene encodes CDR1 KGHSH and CDR2 LQKENI. This CDR3 spans 15 amino acids. DNA for the CDR3: TGTGCCAGCTCACCACCGGAGGGGGCGGCTCAGCCCCAGCATTTT. It specifies CASSPPEGAAQPQHF.

The rearrangement uses TRBV7-9 and TRBJ1-5; possibly TRBD1 for D (6 bases). Trimming took off 2 bases at V and 4 bases at J, with 6 bases between the two ends. Germline V lookup: CDR1 SEHNR, CDR2 FQNEAQ (reference sequence). This CDR3 is built from 13 residues. DNA of the CDR3: TGTGCCAGCAGCTTACAGGGGAATCAGCCCCAGCATTTT. Its protein product is CASSLQGNQPQHF. Full variable domain (outside the CDR3, taken from reference TRBV7-9 and TRBJ1-5): DTGVSQNPRHKITKRGQNVTFRCDPISEHNRLYWYRQTLGQGPEFLTYFQNEAQLEKSRLLSDRFSAERPKGSFSTLEIQRTEQGDSAMYLCASSLQGNQPQHFGDGTRLSIL.

The chain uses TRBV4-1 and TRBJ1-6, with TRBD1 as a possible D gene (5 bases). In germline, CDR1 is MGHRA, CDR2 YSYEKL. The CDR3 spans 15 residues. V lost 4 bases, J lost 6 bases, and 13 bases lay in between. The CDR3 region has the DNA TGCGCCAGCAGCCCCGGTTTACAGGTTAATTCACCCCTCCACTTT. Amino acid sequence: CASSPGLQVNSPLHF.

In regard to this clone: In the same sample, other DNA sequences code for this CDR3. The rearrangement links TRBV6-5 to TRBJ1-2, with 8 bases that match TRBD1. This CDR3 comprises 13 residues. The trim removed 6 bases at V and 3 bases at J, leaving 3 bases unmatched. The germline V gene has CDR1 MNHEY and CDR2 SVGAGI. In DNA, the CDR3 is TGTGCCAGCAGCCCGGACAGGGACTATGGCTACACCTTC. Translation gives CASSPDRDYGYTF.

This chain joins TRBV7-9 and TRBJ1-2; D may be TRBD1 (5 bases). CDR1 and CDR2 (germline): SEHNR, FQNEAQ (reference sequence). The CDR3 totals 15 residues. The V gene lost 1 base and the J gene lost 4 bases, with 13 bases spanning the gap. The CDR3 DNA reads as TGTGCCAGCAGCTTAGTTGGGGGACTAATCTATGGCTACACCTTC. Protein sequence: CASSLVGGLIYGYTF.

The chain couples TRBV9 to TRBJ1-1, with D possibly being TRBD1 (6 bases). V gave up 0 bases and J gave up 5 bases, with 11 bases separating them. The CDR3 sequence is 14 residues long. CDR1 is SGDLS and CDR2 is YYNGEE in the germline V gene. CDR3 in amino acids: CASSVASQGTEAFF. The CDR3 DNA reads TGTGCCAGCAGCGTAGCTTCGCAGGGGACTGAAGCTTTCTTT.

The chain employs TRBV10-3 and TRBJ1-4; TRBD1 might be the D (5 bases). Germline CDR1 reads ENHRY; CDR2 reads SYGVKD. The V end lost 3 bases, the J end lost 0 bases, and 11 bases lay between the germline ends. The CDR3 sequence is 16 residues long. In DNA, the CDR3 is TGTGCCATCAGTGACTCAATCAGGGCAACTAATGAAAAACTGTTTTTT. This encodes CAISDSIRATNEKLFF.

This chain joins TRBV27 and TRBJ2-2, with D possibly being TRBD1 (6 bases). V was cut by 1 base and J by 6 bases, with 12 bases left in between. In germline, CDR1 is MNHEY, CDR2 SMNVEV (reference sequence). This CDR3 has 15 residues. CDR3 nucleotide sequence: TGTGCCAGCAGTTTATACAGGGAACCCCCCGGGGAGCTGTTTTTT. This codes for CASSLYREPPGELFF.

A single count supports this clone. The rearrangement joins TRBV3-1 (or the pseudogene TRBV3-2) to TRBJ1-4; D call uncertain. The CDR3 is made up of 14 amino acids. Between the trimmed V and J ends, which lost 4 bases and 5 bases, there was a span of 11 bases. Germline CDR1 reads LGHDT; CDR2 reads YNNKEL (reference sequence). CDR3 nucleotides: TGTGCCAGCAGCCGCCGGGATCAAAATGAAAAACTGTTTTTT. Translating it yields CASSRRDQNEKLFF.

The J gene is TRBJ2-3, the V gene TRBV6-6; 7 bases fit TRBD1. Germline loops: CDR1 MNHNY, CDR2 SVGAGI (reference sequence). The CDR3 is made up of 16 amino acids. V shed 6 bases, J shed 0 bases, and the junction held 9 bases outside the gene matches. The CDR3 here is CASSRKGQLSTDTQYF. CDR3 nucleotide sequence: TGTGCCAGCAGCAGAAAGGGACAGCTGAGCACAGATACGCAGTATTTT.

This clone has a single count. The rearrangement uses TRBV19 and TRBJ1-3; TRBD1 aligns across 7 bases. CDR1 LNHDA and CDR2 SQIVND come from the germline V gene (reference sequence). The V gene end was trimmed by 3 bases and the J gene end by 0 bases; junction bases not matched to a gene: 8. The length of the CDR3 is 17 residues. The CDR3 loop reads CASSIYRGPSSGNTIYF. CDR3 DNA sequence: TGTGCCAGTAGTATTTACAGGGGACCGAGCTCTGGAAACACCATATATTTT.

The chain carries TRBV4-2 and TRBJ2-7, with 10 bases lining up with TRBD2. This CDR3 spans 14 amino acids. Germline V lookup: CDR1 LGHNA, CDR2 YNFKEQ. Germline trimming cut 1 base from V and 7 bases from J; bases unmatched to any gene: 4. The CDR3 loop reads CASSQVLAGREQYF. For the CDR3, the DNA is TGTGCCAGCAGCCAAGTACTAGCGGGAAGGGAGCAGTACTTC.

The gene calls are TRBV11-1 and TRBJ2-1; D is unclear. V dropped 5 bases and J dropped 4 bases, with 9 bases sitting between them. The germline gives CDR1 SGHAT, CDR2 FQDESV (reference sequence). The CDR3 totals 13 residues. The CDR3 loop is CASSRGWYNEQFF. The CDR3 bases are TGTGCCAGCAGCCGAGGATGGTACAATGAGCAGTTCTTC.

V usage is TRBV2 and J usage is TRBJ1-2; maybe TRBD1 (5 bases). Trimming removed 6 bases from V and 8 bases from J, with 16 bases in between. The CDR3 has 13 amino acids. The germline gives CDR1 SNHLY, CDR2 FYNNEI. Here the CDR3 reads CASSAQAGQGYTF. The DNA for the CDR3 is TGTGCCAGCAGCGCCCAGGCAGGGCAAGGCTACACCTTC.

Remarks on this clone: Mismatch with germline at one junction end may stem from a read error. The identical CDR3 is also encoded by other nucleotide sequences in the sample. V is TRBV14 and J is TRBJ1-6, with D maybe TRBD1 (5 bases). The CDR3 is made up of 14 amino acids. Germline loops: CDR1 SGHDN, CDR2 FVKESK. The CDR3 region has the DNA TGTGCCAGTAGCCAAGATAGGGGCAATTCACCCCTCCACTTT. Amino acids: CASSQDRGNSPLHF.

The rearrangement uses TRBV29-1 and TRBJ1-4, with D maybe TRBD1 (6 bases). Trimming left V 6 bases short and J 3 bases short, with 17 bases between. Germline V gene data show CDR1 as SQVTM and CDR2 as ANQGSEA. CDR3 length: 15 residues. DNA of the CDR3: TGCAGCGTAGGCCTGCGAGGGGGGGCTAATGAAAAACTGTTTTTT. Protein product: CSVGLRGGANEKLFF.

This clone was seen a handful of times. This chain uses TRBV5-4 with TRBJ2-5; 9 nucleotides agree with TRBD2. V lost 3 bases to trimming and J lost 4 bases; unmatched junction nucleotides: 10. Germline CDR1 SGHNT, CDR2 YYREEE (reference sequence). This CDR3 region has 16 residues. The CDR3 nucleotides read TGTGCCAGCAGCTCCTACCGAGCGGGGGGAAGAGAGACCCAGTACTTC. Translating it yields CASSSYRAGGRETQYF.

The rearrangement uses TRBV5-4 and TRBJ1-6; D perhaps matches TRBD1 (6 bases). V dropped 4 bases and J dropped 7 bases, with 12 bases sitting between them. The germline V gene encodes CDR1 SGHNT and CDR2 YYREEE (reference sequence). CDR3 size: 14 residues. CDR3 nucleotides: TGTGCCAGCAGCACCGGACAGACCAATTCACCCCTCCACTTT. Translated, it gives CASSTGQTNSPLHF.

V and J are TRBV7-9 and TRBJ2-1, with 8 bases aligning to TRBD1. The trim removed 7 bases at V and 2 bases at J, leaving 10 bases unmatched. Germline CDR1 SEHNR, CDR2 FQNEAQ (reference sequence). The CDR3 covers 16 residues. CDR3 in DNA: TGTGCCAGCACCGTAGAAGGACAGGGCGCCTACAATGAGCAGTTCTTC. This encodes CASTVEGQGAYNEQFF.

The chain carries TRBV28 and TRBJ1-3; perhaps TRBD1 as D (5 bases). CDR1 and CDR2 from the germline V gene are MDHEN and SYDVKM. Trimming cost V 6 bases and J 2 bases, with 14 bases left between them. This CDR3 is built from 15 residues. The CDR3: CASSPGGSTGNTIYF. The CDR3 DNA reads TGTGCCAGCAGCCCGGGGGGGTCTACTGGAAACACCATATATTTT. Full variable domain (remainder filled in from reference TRBV28 and TRBJ1-3): DVKVTQSSRYLVKRTGEKVFLECVQDMDHENMFWYRQDPGLGLRLIYFSYDVKMKEKGDIPEGYSVSREKKERFSLILESASTNQTSMYLCASSPGGSTGNTIYFGEGSWLTVV.